This T cell receptor (beta chain) is from a study of blood T cell repertoires in COVID-19. Across the study: From T cells, B-cell-depleted T cells, or PBMCs came the material, which was cDNA or gDNA.

Authors' analysis steps: Estimated nucleated cell counts came from reference gene primer amplification. TCRdb keeps only in-frame clones here, not all; method: immunoSEQ multiplex PCR. V, J and clone size derive from that table, while D and trimming were established from the DNA sequence. Of some 180,000 clones in the sample, about three quarters were seen once. This CDR3 is built from 15 residues. Germline CDR1 MGHRA, CDR2 YSYEKL. The ends lost 0 bases at V and 5 bases at J; junction bases unmatched: 5. This TCR was sampled from a woman aged 50 to 65 with active or convalescent COVID-19. The genes are TRBV4-1 and TRBJ1-1, with 8 bases that match TRBD1. Sequencing was done on a sample of peripheral blood. The DNA for the CDR3 is TGCGCCAGCAGCCAAGATTCAGGGGGCTGGACTGAAGCTTTCTTT. It yields the protein CASSQDSGGWTEAFF.